This TCR beta chain originates from a study of blood T cell repertoires in COVID-19. On the study more broadly: COVID-19 samples from acute and convalescent phases originated in the United States, Italy and Spain. From T cells, B-cell-depleted T cells, or PBMCs came the material, which was cDNA or gDNA.

Relative to its sample, this clone is medium-sized (0.01 to 0.1%). In the authors' workflow: Estimated nucleated cell counts came from reference gene primer amplification. The method was immunoSEQ multiplex PCR; TCRdb's version includes in-frame clones alone and lacks a portion of them. V and J calls and clone size are copied from that table; D and trimming were computed from the DNA. The table has under 15,000 clones, about 78% seen once; the top ten hold around 37%. V was cut by 0 bases and J by 5 bases, with 8 bases left in between. The CDR3 contains 13 residues. Germline values: CDR1 SGHRS, CDR2 YFSETQ.

The rearrangement joins TRBV5-1 to TRBJ1-2; no clear D gene. The source is a human donor in a cohort sampled during active COVID-19. Sequenced: peripheral blood. The CDR3 DNA reads as TGCGCCAGCAGCTTGGATCCCGAGTATGGCTACACCTTC. Translated, it gives CASSLDPEYGYTF.